This TCR beta chain was obtained from a study of graft-versus-host responses after intestinal transplantation listed by TCRdb under 2021. Concerning the study at large: Multivisceral, liver-intestinal, or isolated intestinal transplants were received by the recipients. All recipients received anti-thymocyte globulin induction followed by maintenance tacrolimus and steroids for around 3 years. After intestinal transplantation, graft-versus-host and host-versus-graft alloreactive T cell clones in the graft, circulation and bone marrow were tracked using bulk TCR-beta CDR3 sequencing. To identify alloreactive clones, pre-transplant mixed lymphocyte reaction products were sequenced and then compared with unstimulated pre-transplant donor and recipient T cells. The cohort enrolled about two dozen intestinal transplant recipients, one of whom was a retransplant, and a few patients without pretransplant specimens were excluded. A peak of at least 4% donor T cells among recipient peripheral blood mononuclear cells was the definition used for donor T cell macrochimerism. Rather than being sequenced by the commercial service, samples from a few later patients were sequenced in-house on an Illumina MiSeq and processed with MiXCR. What the study reported, not specific to this receptor: Patients with donor T cell macrochimerism had high GvH to HvG T cell clonal ratios in their allografts. The conclusions were limited by the relatively low number and heterogeneity of the intestinal transplant patients. Early after transplant, peak levels of circulating GvH clones were associated with declines in HvG clones. GvH clones were detected in recipient bone marrow, and some of these GvH clones were observed earlier in ileal mucosa or blood, consistent with an intestinal mucosal origin.

The time point label here, explained by the study, means: cells obtained before transplantation from donor or recipient. CD3+CD4+ and CD3+CD8+ populations were FACS-sorted from unstimulated pre-transplant donor and recipient cells taken from spleen or lymph nodes. V and J are truncated by 3 bases and 8 bases respectively, leaving an intervening sequence of 7 bases. The CDR3 has 11 amino acids, counting the end cysteine and phenylalanine. Of all the DNA, just the CDR3 is kept, 33 bases in frame from base 1. The germline V gene (reference sequence) specifies DFQATT as CDR1 and SNEGSKA as CDR2. Regarding this clone: Its specific antigen is unknown. No base-level quality is on record; no much larger clone is a single base apart.

The method was the immunoSEQ multiplex PCR assay. For most patients, genomic DNA was isolated with the Qiagen DNeasy Blood and Tissue Kit and sent frozen to Adaptive Biotechnologies for TCR sequencing. High-throughput TCR-beta CDR3 sequencing of genomic DNA from most patients was performed by Adaptive Biotechnologies. The study's processing was this. Adaptive's ImmunoSEQ software was the source of the TCR sequencing data for 18 patients, while a few other patients were processed with MiXCR and VDJtools. To correct CD4 versus CD8 sorting errors, sequences present in both subsets at a frequency ratio below 5:1 were removed. CDR3 nucleotide sequences shared between donor and recipient were removed because the origin of such sequences could not be assigned. To be classed as alloreactive, a clone needed at least 2-fold expansion over unstimulated cells and a minimum CFSE-low frequency of 0.002% (template counts) or 0.001% (read counts). Clones detected in sequenced pre-transplant spleen, lymph node, or MLR CFSE-low populations of the donor or recipient were defined as mappable. The cumulative frequency of alloreactive clones was calculated as a percentage of all sequences, weighted by copy number. This immuneACCESS table, as held by TCRdb, lists in-frame sequences with V and J called but not all clones. Of the missing ones, under half trace to an unresolved V gene in checked studies; the others have no known cause. The DNA was the basis for D and trimming; V, J and clone size are from that table. The sample table holds roughly 81,000 clones, of which 80% to 85% were seen once. About 0.8% of the sample is in the top ten clones.

The V and J segments used are TRBV20-1 and TRBJ1-4, with no reliable assignment of the D segment. The receptor comes from a human donor who received an intestinal transplant. Sequenced here: unstimulated CD4+ T cells sorted from spleen or lymph node cells, sampled before intestinal transplant. The CDR3 protein: CSASRREKLFF. The sequenced DNA is TGCAGTGCTAGTAGGAGGGAAAAACTGTTTTTT.